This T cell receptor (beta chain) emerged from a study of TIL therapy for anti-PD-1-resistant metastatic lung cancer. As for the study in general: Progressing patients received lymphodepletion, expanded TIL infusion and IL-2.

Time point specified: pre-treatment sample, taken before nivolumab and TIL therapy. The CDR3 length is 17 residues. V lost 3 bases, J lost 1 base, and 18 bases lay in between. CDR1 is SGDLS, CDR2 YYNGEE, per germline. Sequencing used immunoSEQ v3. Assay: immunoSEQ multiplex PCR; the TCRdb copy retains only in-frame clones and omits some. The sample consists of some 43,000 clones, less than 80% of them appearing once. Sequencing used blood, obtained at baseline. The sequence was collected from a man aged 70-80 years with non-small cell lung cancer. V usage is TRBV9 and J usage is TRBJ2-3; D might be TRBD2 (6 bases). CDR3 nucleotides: TGTGCCAGCAGCGCAAGAGGCGGGGTAGCAGGCACAGATACGCAGTATTTT. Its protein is CASSARGGVAGTDTQYF.